These T cell receptor beta chains were read from a single sample in a study of T-cell reconstitution after alpha-beta-depleted transplantation in children. MiXCR was run by TCRdb on the PCR reads, yielding one entry per CDR3 protein. The table lists 700,000 to 950,000 distinct CDR3 sequences, about 15% of them singletons. This material consisted of PBMCs, mostly from graft donor cells, taken 360 days after TCRalphabeta/CD19-depleted stem cell transplant. Every receptor here comes from a male patient under 18 who had a stem cell transplant for acute lymphoblastic leukemia, so the T cells may come from the graft donor. Both conserved end residues are part of each CDR3. The D gene is left open where the match is weak. Clone size is given for some rows only: seen once, a few or many times, or a class if the clone is expanded.

V gene	J gene	clone size	D gene	CDR3 protein	CDR3 DNA
TRBV27	TRBJ2-5	.	.	CASRRDGPRETQYF	TGTGCCAGCAGGAGGGATGGCCCGCGGGAGACCCAGTACTTC
TRBV5-4	TRBJ2-5	.	.	CASSLRRGTQETQYF	TGTGCCAGCAGCTTGCGAAGAGGGACCCAAGAGACCCAGTACTTC
TRBV20-1	TRBJ2-3	.	.	CSARDLARTYTQYF	TGCAGTGCTAGAGATCTGGCTAGAACTTATACGCAGTATTTT
TRBV25-1	TRBJ2-1	few	.	CASSEYMGGSYNEQFF	TGTGCCAGCAGTGAATATATGGGGGGCTCCTACAATGAGCAGTTCTTC
TRBV7-9	TRBJ2-1	.	TRBD2	CASSSHLSGRAGDEQFF	TGTGCCAGCAGCTCCCACCTAAGCGGGAGGGCCGGAGATGAGCAGTTCTTC
TRBV5-1	TRBJ2-2	.	.	CASSLPQDGELFF	TGCGCCAGCAGCCTACCCCAGGACGGGGAGCTGTTTTTT
TRBV24-1	TRBJ2-1	few	.	CATSDMASSLNEQFF	TGTGCCACCAGTGATATGGCTAGCTCTTTGAATGAGCAGTTCTTC
TRBV12-3/TRBV12-4	TRBJ1-2	many	TRBD1	CASSLGTGLHGYTF	TGTGCCAGCAGTTTGGGGACAGGGTTGCATGGCTACACCTTC
TRBV7-2	TRBJ2-1	.	TRBD2	CASSLEFLREGSEQFF	TGTGCCAGCAGCTTAGAATTCTTGCGGGAGGGGAGTGAGCAGTTCTTC
TRBV10-3	TRBJ1-1	few	.	CAISVNANTEAFF	TGTGCCATCAGTGTAAACGCGAACACTGAAGCTTTCTTT
TRBV7-2	TRBJ1-5	.	.	CASSPTYYQPQHF	TGTGCCAGCAGCCCTACCTATTATCAGCCCCAGCATTTT
TRBV12-3/TRBV12-4	TRBJ2-5	.	.	CASSRPNQETQYF	TGTGCCAGCAGTCGACCGAACCAAGAGACCCAGTACTTC
TRBV4-1	TRBJ2-7	.	.	CASSQVGQGWTYEQYF	TGCGCCAGCAGCCAAGTTGGGCAGGGGTGGACCTACGAGCAGTACTTC
TRBV4-2	TRBJ1-2	few	.	CASSRGEFLDGYTF	TGTGCCAGCAGCCGCGGGGAGTTTTTGGATGGCTACACCTTC
TRBV27	TRBJ2-1	many	TRBD2	CASSSLSGTYNEQFF	TGTGCCAGCAGTTCGCTTAGCGGGACATACAATGAGCAGTTCTTC
TRBV5-4	TRBJ2-2	few	TRBD2	CASSVLAGGTGELFF	TGTGCCAGCAGCGTCCTAGCGGGAGGCACCGGGGAGCTGTTTTTT
TRBV12-3/TRBV12-4	TRBJ2-1	few	.	CASSPQGPDYNEQFF	TGTGCCAGCAGCCCCCAAGGGCCCGACTACAATGAGCAGTTCTTC
TRBV6-5	TRBJ2-5	.	TRBD2	CASSYWGLARGETQYF	TGTGCCAGCAGTTACTGGGGACTAGCGAGGGGAGAGACCCAGTACTTC
TRBV5-1	TRBJ2-7	few	.	CASSFSSLYEQYF	TGCGCCAGCAGCTTTAGCAGCCTCTACGAGCAGTACTTC
TRBV4-1	TRBJ2-1	.	.	CASSQVVGGGGWSSYNEQFF	TGCGCCAGCAGCCAGGTGGTGGGGGGCGGGGGATGGAGCTCCTACAATGAGCAGTTCTTC
TRBV12-3/TRBV12-4	TRBJ1-5	.	.	CASSVGRQPQHF	TGTGCCAGCAGTGTGGGTCGACAGCCCCAGCATTTT
TRBV4-2	TRBJ2-7	few	TRBD2	CASSARGVSYEQYF	TGTGCCAGCAGCGCACGGGGGGTCTCCTACGAGCAGTACTTC
TRBV10-1	TRBJ2-7	.	TRBD1	CASTRDRDDEQYF	TGCGCCAGCACCCGGGACAGGGATGACGAGCAGTACTTC
TRBV12-3/TRBV12-4	TRBJ2-7	many	.	CASSVTLGEQYF	TGTGCCAGCAGTGTGACCCTGGGGGAGCAGTACTTC
TRBV7-9	TRBJ2-7	.	.	CASSFERGPGDEQYF	TGTGCCAGCAGCTTCGAGAGGGGCCCCGGGGACGAGCAGTACTTC
TRBV11-2	TRBJ2-5	few	TRBD2	CASSAGTSGRWVETQYF	TGTGCCAGCAGCGCCGGGACTAGCGGGCGATGGGTGGAGACCCAGTACTTC
TRBV20-1	TRBJ2-3	.	TRBD2	CSARVRGLAGADTQYF	TGCAGTGCTAGAGTACGGGGGCTAGCGGGAGCAGATACGCAGTATTTT